This T cell receptor (beta chain) was recovered during a study of T-cell memory formation after mild COVID-19. Overall study context: TCR clusters largely stayed donor specific.

5'RACE with constant-segment primers yielded barcoded, UMI-tagged TCR alpha and TCR beta cDNA libraries. TCRdb fed the 5' RACE reads into MiXCR, producing one record per CDR3 protein. The sample includes 450,000 or so distinct CDR3 sequences, around a quarter of them seen just once. The TCR sequence derives from an adult woman who had mild COVID-19 (a few samples of this study predate the infection). Cell type and time point are not known. The sequencing sample was made of PBMCs or a T cell subset sorted from them (not recorded which).

Here the CDR3 reads CATSDFLSQYNEQFF. CDR3 sequence (DNA): TGTGCCACCAGTGATTTTTTGTCTCAGTACAATGAGCAGTTCTTC. The chain uses TRBV24-1 and TRBJ2-1; D is undetermined. The CDR3 covers 15 residues. Trimming shortened V by 1 base and J by 4 bases, and 10 bases separated the two germline ends. Looked up from germline, CDR1 is KGHDR and CDR2 is SFDVKD.